These 2 T cell receptor beta chains came from one sample sequenced in a study of beta chain features in type 1 diabetes (dated by TCRdb to 2016 to 2019). What the work shows at the level of the full study, not this receptor alone: Type 1 diabetes patients showed a moderate but significant shortening of TCRB CDR3 length in all four CD4+ subsets.

The library was generated by the immunoSEQ multiplex PCR assay. The entire amount of isolated RNA was reverse transcribed using the High Capacity cDNA Reverse Transcription Kit, so the sequenced TCRB transcripts were expressed ones. TCRdb re-hosts the immuneACCESS table, in-frame sequences only. Its copies lack some clones; in the studies checked, an unresolved V gene accounts for under half of them, and the cause for the rest is not known. The sample includes 250,000 to 300,000 clones, with 24% observed a single time. About 0.012% of the sample lies in the top ten. These receptors are not linked to any known antigen. The sequenced sample consisted of naive CD4+ T cells from blood. The sample's cell subset or site label, decoded: true naive CD4+ T cells. The origin of the receptors is a woman younger than 45 with type 1 diabetes.

The chain links TRBV5-1 to TRBJ2-3; 8 bases map to TRBD2. Germline V gene data show CDR1 as SGHRS and CDR2 as YFSETQ. The trim removed 4 bases at V and 0 bases at J, leaving 4 bases unmatched. The CDR3 totals 15 residues. The CDR3 sequence is CASSDTSGSTDTQYF. For the CDR3, the DNA is TGCGCCAGCAGCGATACTAGCGGTAGCACAGATACGCAGTATTTT.

J is TRBJ2-7 and V is TRBV6-1; D may be TRBD2 (5 bases). This CDR3 is 15 amino acids long. V dropped 3 bases and J dropped 7 bases, with 19 bases sitting between them. Germline CDR1 MNHNS, CDR2 SASEGT. The CDR3 region is CASSDPRRKTTEQYF. The DNA of the CDR3 is TGTGCCAGCAGTGACCCCCGTAGGAAGACTACGGAGCAGTACTTC.